What follows is one T cell receptor (beta chain) and its context. What it binds is unknown. The data were obtained in a study of radiation and T cells in renal cell carcinoma. Study conclusions and caveats: In blood, top tumor clones expanded by 2 weeks, shrinking by 4.

Germline V CDR1 and CDR2: SGHAT, FQNNGV. This CDR3 comprises 16 residues. Trimming took 11 bases from V and 2 from J, leaving 24 bases between them. Profiling relied on immunoSEQ multiplex PCR, and the TCRdb table lists in-frame clones only, not all of them. Among 100,000 to 150,000 clones, roughly 80% were seen once, and the ten largest hold approximately 3%. Time point reported: baseline pretreatment blood. Regarding treatment: 15 Gy SBRT to primary tumor, nephrectomy 4 weeks later. The starting material was blood, obtained from a patient whose treatment included radiotherapy and nephrectomy. This TCR came from a woman in her sixties or seventies with renal cell carcinoma. V and J are TRBV11-2 and TRBJ1-2; D possibly corresponds to TRBD1 (6 bases). CDR3 sequence: CASSPPRATGNYGYTF. CDR3 in DNA: TGTGCCTCCAGTCCCCCCCGAGCTACAGGGAACTATGGCTACACCTTC. Supplemented by reference TRBV11-2 and TRBJ1-2, the full variable domain reads EAGVAQSPRYKIIEKRQSVAFWCNPISGHATLYWYQQILGQGPKLLIQFQNNGVVDDSQLPKDRFSAERLKGVDSTLKIQPAKLEDSAVYLCASSPPRATGNYGYTFGSGTRLTVV.